These 11 T cell receptor beta chains were sequenced from one sample in a study of T cell responses to AZD1222 COVID-19 vaccine. Measured with immunoSEQ multiplex PCR; TCRdb has only the in-frame clones, and not every one. In the table there are roughly 150,000 clones, 80% to 95% of which are singletons. Sequenced here: peripheral blood, sampled on day 0 of AZD1222 vaccination. The receptor set was obtained from an adult in good health.

The V and J genes are TRBV21-1 and TRBJ1-4. TRBV21-1 is recorded as a pseudogene. The CDR3 is 18 residues long. CDR3 loop: CASSKVYGPGGGNEKLFF. The DNA of the CDR3 is TGTGCCAGCAGCAAAGTGTACGGGCCCGGTGGGGGGAATGAAAAACTGTTTTTT.

V is TRBV10-3 and J is TRBJ1-6; maybe TRBD1 (5 bases). V shed 3 bases and J shed 2 bases, with 11 bases lying between them. The germline V gene has CDR1 ENHRY and CDR2 SYGVKD. This CDR3 region has 16 residues. CDR3 nucleotide sequence: TGTGCCATCAGTGAATCCTCGACAGCCTATAATTCACCCCTCCACTTT. Its protein product is CAISESSTAYNSPLHF.

This chain connects TRBV18 to TRBJ1-3; D gene unclear. Germline V gene sequence: CDR1 KGHSH, CDR2 LQKENI. The V and J ends lost 6 bases and 0 bases respectively, with 9 bases between them. The CDR3 loop spans 14 amino acids. The CDR3 DNA reads as TGTGCCAGCTCTCTCCAAGGCTCTGGAAACACCATATATTTT. This encodes CASSLQGSGNTIYF.

The chain couples TRBV6-5 to TRBJ2-5, with D maybe TRBD1 (5 bases). There are 13 residues in the CDR3. The V gene's germline CDR1 is MNHEY and CDR2 SVGAGI. Trimming took 6 bases from V and 4 from J, leaving 12 bases between them. CDR3 DNA: TGTGCCAGCAGCGCAGGGCTTAGAGAGACCCAGTACTTC. This encodes CASSAGLRETQYF.

V and J are TRBV6-5 and TRBJ2-7, with a possible D match to TRBD2 (7 bases). V was trimmed by 11 bases and J by 6 bases, leaving 17 bases between them. Per the germline V gene, CDR1 is MNHEY and CDR2 is SVGAGI. This CDR3 spans 12 amino acids. The CDR3 coding sequence is TGTGCCGAGGGGGAGGGTTTACGCGAGCAGTACTTC. It yields the protein CAEGEGLREQYF.

J is TRBJ1-1 and V is TRBV29-1, with D possibly being TRBD1 (6 bases). This CDR3 is 13 amino acids long. Germline assignment: CDR1 SQVTM and CDR2 ANQGSEA. The V end was cut by 1 base, the J end by 5 bases, with 11 bases between. The CDR3 is CSVEVRGRTEAFF. The CDR3 coding sequence is TGCAGCGTTGAAGTCAGGGGACGGACTGAAGCTTTCTTT. The full variable domain, in which reference TRBV29-1 and TRBJ1-1 provide the parts outside the CDR3, is SAVISQKPSRDICQRGTSLTIQCQVDSQVTMMFWYRQQPGQSLTLIATANQGSEATYESGFVIDKFPISRPNLTFSTLTVSNMSPEDSSIYLCSVEVRGRTEAFFGQGTRLTVV.

This chain connects TRBV5-1 to TRBJ1-2, with D unclear. Trimming pared 4 bases from V and 3 bases from J, leaving 19 bases between. There are 16 residues in the CDR3. CDR1 SGHRS and CDR2 YFSETQ come from the germline V gene. For the CDR3, the DNA is TGCGCCAGCAGCATGGACGGGCACCCTGGGTACTATGGCTACACCTTC. Translating gives CASSMDGHPGYYGYTF.

The chain combines TRBV9 with TRBJ2-1; TRBD2 might be the D (5 bases). V shed 4 bases and J shed 7 bases, with 24 bases lying between them. The CDR3 has 17 residues. Germline-derived CDR1 and CDR2 are SGDLS and YYNGEE. The CDR3 spells CASSPRKVFSTGNEQFF. In nucleotides, the CDR3 is TGTGCCAGCAGCCCTCGTAAGGTGTTCTCGACGGGGAATGAGCAGTTCTTC.

The chain is built from TRBV5-4 and TRBJ2-7, with D possibly matching TRBD1 (6 bases). Looked up from germline, CDR1 is SGHNT and CDR2 is YYREEE (reference sequence). The germline V and J ends were trimmed by 3 bases and 0 bases, with 13 bases remaining between them. The CDR3 is 15 residues long. CDR3 in amino acids: CASSSRRGSSYEQYF. The CDR3 coding sequence is TGTGCCAGCAGCTCCCGCAGGGGTAGCTCCTACGAGCAGTACTTC.

V usage is TRBV3-1 (or the pseudogene TRBV3-2) and J usage is TRBJ1-4, with 8 bases that match TRBD1. This CDR3 has 15 residues. Germline assignment: CDR1 LGHDT and CDR2 YNNKEL (reference sequence). Germline trimming cut 4 bases from V and 6 bases from J; bases unmatched to any gene: 7. CDR3 bases: TGTGCCAGCAGCCTCCGGACAGGGACCCATGAAAAACTGTTTTTT. Protein product: CASSLRTGTHEKLFF.

In this sample, this clone turned up once. The chain couples TRBV24-1 to TRBJ2-2; tentatively, D is TRBD1 or TRBD2 (5 bases each). Germline V gene sequence: CDR1 KGHDR, CDR2 SFDVKD. The CDR3 totals 14 residues. Trimming took 9 bases from V and 1 from J, leaving 11 bases between them. The CDR3 spells CATAGTVNTGELFF. The CDR3 nucleotides are TGTGCCACCGCCGGGACCGTGAACACCGGGGAGCTGTTTTTT.